This TCR beta chain was sequenced during a study of blood T cell repertoires in COVID-19. The overall study: Sites in the United States, Italy and Spain provided acute and convalescent COVID-19 samples. PBMCs, B-cell-depleted T cells, or T cells were the source of the cDNA or gDNA that made up the material.

Source study methods: For nucleated cells, counts were estimated from reference gene primer amplification. Only in-frame clones appear in the TCRdb table, and some are missing; sequencing was by immunoSEQ multiplex PCR. V, J and clone size are those of that table, while D and trimming were read from the DNA. Found here are 200,000 to 250,000 clones, more than 75% of them singletons; the top ten hold around 5.7%. This CDR3 contains 13 residues. V lost 1 base and J lost 6, with 10 bases in between. The germline CDR1 and CDR2 sequences are SEHNR and FQNEAQ (reference sequence). Sequences were obtained from peripheral blood. This chain links TRBV7-9 with TRBJ2-7, with D unclear. The TCR was taken from a man older than 75 with acute or convalescent COVID-19. CDR3 loop: CASSLGPIAEQYF. The CDR3 bases are TGTGCCAGCAGCTTAGGGCCAATTGCCGAGCAGTACTTC.